This T cell receptor (beta chain) was documented in a study of shared clonotypes between healthy human individuals. General study results and limits: Only blood underwent sampling, and tissue repertoires likely differ. For naive CD4 cells, roughly 4.8% of clonotypes were shared across a handful of donors. Sorted-subset sequencing, rarefaction showed, was incomplete despite large depth.

The CDR3 is made up of 17 amino acids. Germline-derived CDR1 and CDR2 are SGHRS and YFSETQ. With 0 bases clipped from V and 0 bases from J, the junction kept 5 bases outside the gene matches. Deep was the level used in running the assay. Profiling relied on immunoSEQ multiplex PCR, and the TCRdb table lists in-frame clones only, not all of them. The top ten clones hold 0.5% to 0.6% of a sample with 800,000 to 1,200,000 clones, about 84% of them seen once. A word on this clone: The antigen is unknown.

Material: memory CD4+ T cells from PBMCs. As for subset: CD45RA-negative fraction. The chain combines TRBV5-1 with TRBJ2-3, with 9 bases that match TRBD2. This sequence originates from a man aged 18 to 29 in good health. Some clones in this sample may be carry-over from other donors' samples. Here the CDR3 DNA reads TGCGCCAGCAGCTTGGTACCTAGCGGGACTAGCACAGATACGCAGTATTTT. Translated: CASSLVPSGTSTDTQYF.